These 25 T cell receptor beta chains share one sample of origin, sequenced in a study of blood T cell repertoires in COVID-19. Sequencing used immunoSEQ multiplex PCR; TCRdb keeps in-frame clones, though not all of them. The sample includes 300,000 or so clones, about 86% of them seen just once. The specimen was PBMCs or T cells enriched from blood (not recorded which). Receptors were obtained from a woman aged 40 to 50 with acute COVID-19.

The V and J genes are TRBV3-1 (or the pseudogene TRBV3-2) and TRBJ2-4, with 11 bases matching TRBD2. This CDR3 contains 17 residues. V lost 1 base, J lost 5 bases, and 7 bases stayed unmatched. Germline CDR1 reads LGHDT; CDR2 reads YNNKEL (reference sequence). The CDR3 sequence: CASSQVLGSGGENIQYF. The CDR3, as DNA: TGTGCCAGCAGCCAAGTTCTTGGTAGCGGGGGGGAAAACATTCAGTACTTC.

This rearrangement joins TRBV7-6 to TRBJ2-2; 11 nucleotides align to TRBD2. The CDR3 totals 17 residues. The V segment lost 1 base and the J segment 4 bases; nucleotides outside the gene matches: 5. Germline V gene sequence: CDR1 SGHVS, CDR2 FNYEAQ. The CDR3 sequence: CASSLVSLAGGTGELFF. CDR3 coding DNA: TGTGCCAGCAGCTTAGTGTCGCTAGCGGGGGGCACCGGGGAGCTGTTTTTT.

The chain recombines TRBV27 with TRBJ2-7, with 8 bases matching TRBD1. V trimming: 6 bases; J trimming: 3 bases; junction bases outside the gene matches: 7. This CDR3 has 14 amino acids. Germline CDR1 is MNHEY and CDR2 is SMNVEV (reference sequence). The CDR3 protein is CASRTGTGVYEQYF. CDR3 bases: TGTGCCAGCAGAACCGGGACAGGAGTCTACGAGCAGTACTTC.

This chain links TRBV5-8 with TRBJ1-6; a weak D match, TRBD1 (6 bases). This CDR3 spans 17 amino acids. Germline V CDR1 and CDR2: SGHTS, YDEGEE. V gave up 2 bases and J gave up 5 bases, with 17 bases separating them. DNA for the CDR3: TGTGCCAGCAGCTTTTTCCAGGGGAATGATCATAATTCACCCCTCCACTTT. Amino acids: CASSFFQGNDHNSPLHF.

The chain recombines TRBV27 with TRBJ1-5; 9 bases are a match to TRBD1. The germline V gene encodes CDR1 MNHEY and CDR2 SMNVEV (reference sequence). The V and J ends lost 6 bases and 7 bases, in that order; junction bases with no gene match: 7. The CDR3 covers 14 residues. In DNA form, the CDR3 reads TGTGCCAGCAGCGGGACAGGGAGTGGGCAGCCCCAGCATTTT. It encodes CASSGTGSGQPQHF.

This sequence joins TRBV4-3 and TRBJ2-4; TRBD1 aligns across 10 bases. The V segment lost 5 bases and the J segment 0 bases; nucleotides outside the gene matches: 13. CDR1 is LGHNA and CDR2 is YSLEER in the germline V gene. This CDR3 spans 19 amino acids. CDR3 sequence (DNA): TGCGCCAGCAGCAAGACCGGGACAGGGGAACGAATAGCCAAAAACATTCAGTACTTC. Its translation: CASSKTGTGERIAKNIQYF.

CDR3 protein: CATSRTGLNTEAFF. Here the CDR3 DNA reads TGTGCCACCAGCAGGACAGGGCTGAACACTGAAGCTTTCTTT. The rearrangement uses TRBV15 and TRBJ1-1; the match to TRBD1 covers 7 bases. J was trimmed by 0 bases and V by 3 bases; bases with no gene match: 1. Germline V CDR1 and CDR2: LNHNV, YYDKDF (reference sequence). The CDR3 has 14 amino acids.

The chain combines TRBV28 with TRBJ1-3, with TRBD1 as a possible D gene (6 bases). Germline loops: CDR1 MDHEN, CDR2 SYDVKM. Trimming left V 5 bases short and J 0 bases short, with 11 bases between. The CDR3 extends over 15 amino acids. CDR3 DNA sequence: TGTGCCAGCAGTGGGACAACCTACTCTGGAAACACCATATATTTT. Protein: CASSGTTYSGNTIYF. Full variable domain (rest looked up from reference TRBV28 and TRBJ1-3): DVKVTQSSRYLVKRTGEKVFLECVQDMDHENMFWYRQDPGLGLRLIYFSYDVKMKEKGDIPEGYSVSREKKERFSLILESASTNQTSMYLCASSGTTYSGNTIYFGEGSWLTVV.

The J gene is TRBJ2-1, the V gene TRBV18, with no clear D. CDR1 and CDR2 (germline): KGHSH, LQKENI. Trimming stripped 3 bases from V and 2 bases from J, with 14 bases between. The CDR3 runs 16 residues. The CDR3, as DNA: TGTGCCAGCTCACCGCGCAGGCTGCCCCCCTACAATGAGCAGTTCTTC. Its translation is CASSPRRLPPYNEQFF.

The chain recombines TRBV27 with TRBJ2-1; 9 nucleotides line up with TRBD2. The CDR3 has 16 amino acids. Per the germline V gene, CDR1 is MNHEY and CDR2 is SMNVEV (reference sequence). J lost 3 bases, V lost 6 bases, and 9 bases had no gene match. CDR3 protein: CASSPSSSGNYNEQFF. Written as DNA, the CDR3 is TGTGCCAGCAGCCCCTCCTCTAGCGGGAACTACAATGAGCAGTTCTTC.

The CDR3: CASTSQARSYNSPLHF. The DNA for the CDR3 is TGTGCCAGTACGAGCCAGGCTCGCTCCTATAATTCACCCCTCCACTTT. The chain recombines TRBV19 with TRBJ1-6; D is ambiguous. CDR3 length equals 16 residues. Trimming removed 7 bases from V and 0 bases from J, with 13 bases in between. Germline V lookup: CDR1 LNHDA, CDR2 SQIVND (reference sequence).

The chain is built from TRBV5-1 and TRBJ2-7; 8 bases agree with TRBD1. This CDR3 has 16 amino acids. Germline V gives CDR1 SGHRS, CDR2 YFSETQ. Trimming at V came to 2 bases and at J to 4 bases, leaving 11 bases not matched to a gene. The CDR3 DNA reads as TGCGCCAGCAGCTTAAATTCTGACAGGGGAGTTTACGAGCAGTACTTC. Translation gives CASSLNSDRGVYEQYF.

The J gene is TRBJ2-1, the V gene TRBV27, with TRBD2 matching 9 bases. The germline V gene encodes CDR1 MNHEY and CDR2 SMNVEV (reference sequence). CDR3 length equals 14 residues. J gave up 14 bases and V 4 bases, and 12 bases lay outside the gene matches. The CDR3 nucleotides read TGTGCCAGCAGTTACCCTGTAGCGGGAGCCCTCAAGTTCTTC. This gives the protein CASSYPVAGALKFF.

In this sample, this clone turned up once. V usage is TRBV15 and J usage is TRBJ1-1; D gene unclear. Per germline, CDR1 LNHNV and CDR2 YYDKDF (reference sequence). The CDR3 runs to 15 residues. With 0 bases removed from V and 5 bases from J, the gap between germline ends came to 13 bases. This CDR3 is CATSRDSQAGTEAFF. The CDR3, as DNA: TGTGCCACCAGCAGAGACTCGCAAGCGGGTACTGAAGCTTTCTTT.

The chain links TRBV6-6 to TRBJ1-4; D perhaps matches TRBD1 (6 bases). Between the trimmed V and J ends, which lost 5 bases and 5 bases, there was a span of 24 bases. Germline values: CDR1 MNHNY, CDR2 SVGAGI (reference sequence). The CDR3 contains 18 residues. CDR3 nucleotide sequence: TGTGCCAGCAGTCAATCGGCCGGGACACCACGCGGCAATGAAAAACTGTTTTTT. This sequence encodes CASSQSAGTPRGNEKLFF.

This sequence joins TRBV18 and TRBJ2-3; a weak D match, TRBD1 (6 bases). The germline V gene has CDR1 KGHSH and CDR2 LQKENI. The CDR3 covers 17 residues. Deletions cut 3 bases from V and 0 bases from J, with 16 bases between. CDR3 coding DNA: TGTGCCAGCTCACCTCAGGGGACCGCCGAGAGCACAGATACGCAGTATTTT. It is translated as CASSPQGTAESTDTQYF.

This sequence joins TRBV13 and TRBJ2-1; TRBD2 agrees at 10 bases. In germline, CDR1 is PRHDT, CDR2 FYEKMQ (reference sequence). With V trimmed by 5 bases and J by 4 bases, 8 bases remained unmatched. The CDR3 sequence is 16 residues long. The CDR3 bases are TGTGCCAGCAGCCGCCTACTAGCGGGATTATACAATGAGCAGTTCTTC. Its translation is CASSRLLAGLYNEQFF.

This clone occurred once. The chain recombines TRBV10-3 with TRBJ2-7, with TRBD1 matching over 11 bases. This CDR3 is built from 15 residues. With 1 base clipped from V and 4 bases from J, the junction kept 3 bases outside the gene matches. Germline V gene sequence: CDR1 ENHRY, CDR2 SYGVKD. CDR3 region: CAISEWTGGGYEQYF. The CDR3 coding sequence is TGTGCCATCAGTGAGTGGACAGGGGGCGGTTACGAGCAGTACTTC.

This clone was counted a few times. The chain combines TRBV24-1 with TRBJ2-1, with D perhaps TRBD2 (5 bases). Germline loops: CDR1 KGHDR, CDR2 SFDVKD. Trimming removed 4 bases from V and 1 base from J, with 19 bases in between. The CDR3 contains 18 residues. CDR3 sequence (DNA): TGTGCCACCAGTGACGGCGCTTCGCCTACGGGATCCTACAATGAGCAGTTCTTC. This encodes CATSDGASPTGSYNEQFF.

The chain uses TRBV5-6 and TRBJ2-7; possible D gene TRBD2, 6 bases. V shed 1 base and J shed 3 bases, with 11 bases lying between them. Germline-derived CDR1 and CDR2 are SGHDT and YYEEEE. The length of the CDR3 is 14 residues. The CDR3 here is CASSLRGGDYEQYF. CDR3 in DNA: TGTGCCAGCAGCTTGCGGGGCGGGGACTACGAGCAGTACTTC.

This sequence joins TRBV6-6 and TRBJ2-3, with D possibly being TRBD1 (8 bases). V was pared by 6 bases and J by 2 bases, with 15 bases between. The CDR3 sequence is 15 residues long. CDR1 is MNHNY and CDR2 is SVGAGI in the germline V gene (reference sequence). CDR3 residues: CASSQGAGATDTQYF. The CDR3, as DNA: TGTGCCAGCAGCCAGGGGGCGGGGGCCACAGATACGCAGTATTTT.

This clone was observed once. CDR3 amino acids: CASSLLGQSSGNTIYF. In DNA form, the CDR3 reads TGCGCCAGCAGCTTGCTTGGGCAGTCCTCTGGAAACACCATATATTTT. J is TRBJ1-3 and V is TRBV5-1, with D uncertain. Trimming took off 1 base at V and 0 bases at J, with 11 bases between the two ends. This CDR3 comprises 16 residues. Germline lookup yields CDR1 SGHRS and CDR2 YFSETQ.

V gene TRBV18 combines with J gene TRBJ2-5, with a tentative D call TRBD2 (5 bases). The CDR3 runs to 17 residues. Trimming cost V 4 bases and J 2 bases, with 20 bases left between them. CDR1 and CDR2 from the germline V gene are KGHSH and LQKENI. For the CDR3, the DNA is TGTGCCAGCTCACTTATGACCGGGATCTTCGCGCAAGAGACCCAGTACTTC. This encodes CASSLMTGIFAQETQYF.

This rearrangement joins TRBV7-8 to TRBJ1-2; 9 nucleotides align to TRBD1. Germline assignment: CDR1 SGHVS and CDR2 FQNEAQ. V dropped 2 bases and J dropped 3; count of bases not matched to a gene: 4. The CDR3 contains 15 residues. The CDR3 nucleotides are TGTGCCAGCAGCTTACTGACAGGGGGGTACTATGGCTACACCTTC. This sequence encodes CASSLLTGGYYGYTF.

In DNA, the CDR3 is TGTGCCTGGAGTGTAGCGGGAGGGCCCTCTGGGGCCAACGTCCTGACTTTC. Translation: CAWSVAGGPSGANVLTF. This rearrangement joins TRBV30 to TRBJ2-6; TRBD2 matches 10 bases. From germline, CDR1 is GTSNPN and CDR2 SVGIG (reference sequence). The CDR3 runs to 17 residues. V was clipped by 0 bases and J by 0 bases; unmatched bases: 2.